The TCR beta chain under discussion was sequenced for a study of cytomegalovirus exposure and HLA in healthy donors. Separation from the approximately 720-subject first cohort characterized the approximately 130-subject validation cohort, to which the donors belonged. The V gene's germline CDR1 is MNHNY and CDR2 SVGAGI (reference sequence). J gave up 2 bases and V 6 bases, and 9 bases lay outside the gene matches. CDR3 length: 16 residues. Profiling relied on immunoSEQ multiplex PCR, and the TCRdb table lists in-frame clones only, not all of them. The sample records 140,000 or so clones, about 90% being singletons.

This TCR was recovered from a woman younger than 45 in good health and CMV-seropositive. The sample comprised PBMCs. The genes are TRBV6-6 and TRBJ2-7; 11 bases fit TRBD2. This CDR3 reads CASSPTGLAVAYEQYF. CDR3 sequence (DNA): TGTGCCAGCAGCCCTACGGGACTAGCGGTTGCCTACGAGCAGTACTTC.